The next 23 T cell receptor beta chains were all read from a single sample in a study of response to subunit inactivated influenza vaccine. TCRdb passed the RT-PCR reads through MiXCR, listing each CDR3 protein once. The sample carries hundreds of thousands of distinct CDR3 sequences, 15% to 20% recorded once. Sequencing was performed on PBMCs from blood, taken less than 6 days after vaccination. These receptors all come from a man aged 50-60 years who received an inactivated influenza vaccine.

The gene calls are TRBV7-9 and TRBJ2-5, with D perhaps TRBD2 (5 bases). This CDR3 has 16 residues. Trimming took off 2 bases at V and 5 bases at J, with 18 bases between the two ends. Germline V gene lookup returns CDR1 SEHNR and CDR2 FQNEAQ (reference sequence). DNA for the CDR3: TGTGCCAGCAGCTTATGGATCGGGTCGTCGGGGGAGACCCAGTACTTC. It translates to CASSLWIGSSGETQYF.

CDR3 in DNA: TGCAGTGCTATCGACAGAAGCTCCTATAATTCACCCCTCCACTTT. The encoded protein is CSAIDRSSYNSPLHF. The gene calls are TRBV20-1 and TRBJ1-6; a possible D gene is TRBD1 (5 bases). Germline-derived CDR1 and CDR2 are DFQATT and SNEGSKA (reference sequence). There are 15 residues in the CDR3. Deletions cut 4 bases from V and 0 bases from J, with 10 bases between.

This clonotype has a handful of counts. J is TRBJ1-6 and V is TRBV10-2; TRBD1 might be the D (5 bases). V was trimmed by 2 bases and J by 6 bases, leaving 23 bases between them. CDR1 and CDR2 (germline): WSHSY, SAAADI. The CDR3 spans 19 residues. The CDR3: CASSESAGRYLGVNSPLHF. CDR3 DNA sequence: TGCGCCAGCAGTGAGAGTGCAGGTCGCTATCTGGGGGTTAATTCACCCCTCCACTTT.

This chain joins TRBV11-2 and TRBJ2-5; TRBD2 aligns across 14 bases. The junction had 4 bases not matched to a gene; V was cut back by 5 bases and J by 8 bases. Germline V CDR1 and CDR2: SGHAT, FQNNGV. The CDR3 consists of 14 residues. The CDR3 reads CASSQTSGRGTQYF. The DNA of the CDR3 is TGTGCCAGCAGCCAGACTAGCGGGAGGGGAACCCAGTACTTC.

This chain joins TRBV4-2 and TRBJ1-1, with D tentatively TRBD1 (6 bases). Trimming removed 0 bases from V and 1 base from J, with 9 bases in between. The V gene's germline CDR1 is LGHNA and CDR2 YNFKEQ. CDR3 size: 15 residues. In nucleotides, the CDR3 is TGTGCCAGCAGCCAAGAGTACAGGGCGAACACTGAAGCTTTCTTT. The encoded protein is CASSQEYRANTEAFF.

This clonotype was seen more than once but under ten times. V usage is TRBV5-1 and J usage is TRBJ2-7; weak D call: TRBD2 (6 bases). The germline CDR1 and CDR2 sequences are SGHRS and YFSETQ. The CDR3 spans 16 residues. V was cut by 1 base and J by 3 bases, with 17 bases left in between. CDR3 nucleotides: TGCGCCAGCAGCTTGACAGGAGGGGATGGGGGCTACGAGCAGTACTTC. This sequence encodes CASSLTGGDGGYEQYF.

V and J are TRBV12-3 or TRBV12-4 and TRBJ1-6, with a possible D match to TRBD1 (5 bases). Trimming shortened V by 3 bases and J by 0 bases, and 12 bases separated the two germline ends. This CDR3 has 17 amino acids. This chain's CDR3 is CASSFRGQSSYNSPLHF. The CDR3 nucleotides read TGTGCCAGCAGTTTTAGGGGTCAGAGCTCCTATAATTCACCCCTCCACTTT.

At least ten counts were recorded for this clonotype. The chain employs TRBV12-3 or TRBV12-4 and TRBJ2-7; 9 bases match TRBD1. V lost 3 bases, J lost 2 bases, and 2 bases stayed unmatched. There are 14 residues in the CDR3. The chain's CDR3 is CASSLDRGTYEQYF. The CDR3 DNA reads TGTGCCAGCAGTTTGGACAGGGGAACCTACGAGCAGTACTTC.

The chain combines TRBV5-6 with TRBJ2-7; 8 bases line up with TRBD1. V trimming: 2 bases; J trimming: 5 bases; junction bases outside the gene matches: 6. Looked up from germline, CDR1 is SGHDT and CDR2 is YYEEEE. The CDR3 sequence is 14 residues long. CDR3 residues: CASSLGQGWDEQYF. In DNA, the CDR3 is TGTGCCAGCAGCTTAGGACAGGGTTGGGACGAGCAGTACTTC.

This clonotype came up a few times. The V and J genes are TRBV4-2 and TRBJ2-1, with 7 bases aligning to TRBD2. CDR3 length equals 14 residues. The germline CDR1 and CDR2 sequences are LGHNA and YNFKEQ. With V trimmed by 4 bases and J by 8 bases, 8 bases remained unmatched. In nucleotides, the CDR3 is TGTGCCAGCAGCCCTCCAGGGAGGGAGGATGAGCAGTTCTTC. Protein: CASSPPGREDEQFF.

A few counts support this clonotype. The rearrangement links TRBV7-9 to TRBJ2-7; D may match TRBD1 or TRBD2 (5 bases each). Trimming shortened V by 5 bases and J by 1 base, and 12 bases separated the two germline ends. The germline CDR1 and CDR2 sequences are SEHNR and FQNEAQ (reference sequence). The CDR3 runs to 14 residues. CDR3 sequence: CASSQRGVSYEQYF. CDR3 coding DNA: TGTGCCAGCAGCCAAAGGGGAGTGTCCTACGAGCAGTACTTC.

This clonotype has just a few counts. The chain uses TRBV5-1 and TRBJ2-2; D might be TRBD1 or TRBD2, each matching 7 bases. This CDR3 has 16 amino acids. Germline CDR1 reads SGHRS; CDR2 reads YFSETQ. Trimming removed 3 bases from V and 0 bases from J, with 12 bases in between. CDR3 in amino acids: CASSWGGGANTGELFF. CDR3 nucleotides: TGCGCCAGCAGCTGGGGAGGGGGCGCGAACACCGGGGAGCTGTTTTTT.

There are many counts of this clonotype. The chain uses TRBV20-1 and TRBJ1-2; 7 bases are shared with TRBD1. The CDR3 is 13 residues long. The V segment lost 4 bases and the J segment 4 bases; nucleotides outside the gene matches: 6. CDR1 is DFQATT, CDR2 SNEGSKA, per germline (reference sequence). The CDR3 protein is CSAILEGAYGYTF. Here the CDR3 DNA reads TGCAGTGCTATTCTTGAGGGGGCCTATGGCTACACCTTC.

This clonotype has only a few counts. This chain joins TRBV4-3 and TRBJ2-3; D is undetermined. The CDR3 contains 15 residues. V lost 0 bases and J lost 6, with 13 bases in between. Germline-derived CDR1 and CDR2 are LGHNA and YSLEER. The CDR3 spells CASSQDQAPYDTQYF. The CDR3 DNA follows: TGCGCCAGCAGCCAAGATCAAGCGCCCTACGATACGCAGTATTTT.

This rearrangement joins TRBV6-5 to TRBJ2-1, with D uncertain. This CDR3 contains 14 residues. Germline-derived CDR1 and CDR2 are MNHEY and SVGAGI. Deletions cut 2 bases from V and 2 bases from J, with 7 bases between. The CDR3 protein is CASSYRETYNEQFF. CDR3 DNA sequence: TGTGCCAGCAGTTACAGGGAAACCTACAATGAGCAGTTCTTC.

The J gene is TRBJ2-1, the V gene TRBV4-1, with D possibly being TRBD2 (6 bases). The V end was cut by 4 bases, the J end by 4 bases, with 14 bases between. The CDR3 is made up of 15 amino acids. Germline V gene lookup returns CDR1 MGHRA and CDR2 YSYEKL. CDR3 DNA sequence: TGCGCCAGCAGCCTTGATCACGGGACTTACAATGAGCAGTTCTTC. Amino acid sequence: CASSLDHGTYNEQFF.

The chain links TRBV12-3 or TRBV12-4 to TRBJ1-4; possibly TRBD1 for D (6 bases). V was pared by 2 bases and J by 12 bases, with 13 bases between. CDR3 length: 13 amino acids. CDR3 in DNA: TGTGCCAGCAGTTTACACAGGGCGCAAGAACTGTTTTTT. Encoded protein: CASSLHRAQELFF.

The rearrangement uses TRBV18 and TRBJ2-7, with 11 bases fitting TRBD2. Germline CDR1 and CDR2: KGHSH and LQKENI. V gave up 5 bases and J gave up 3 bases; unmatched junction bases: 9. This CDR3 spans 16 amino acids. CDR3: CASSSETSGSFYEQYF. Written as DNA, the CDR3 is TGTGCCAGCTCATCGGAAACTAGCGGGAGTTTCTACGAGCAGTACTTC. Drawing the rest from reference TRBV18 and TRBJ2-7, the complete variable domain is NAGVMQNPRHLVRRRGQEARLRCSPMKGHSHVYWYRQLPEEGLKFMVYLQKENIIDESGMPKERFSAEFPKEGPSILRIQQVVRGDSAAYFCASSSETSGSFYEQYFGPGTRLTVT.

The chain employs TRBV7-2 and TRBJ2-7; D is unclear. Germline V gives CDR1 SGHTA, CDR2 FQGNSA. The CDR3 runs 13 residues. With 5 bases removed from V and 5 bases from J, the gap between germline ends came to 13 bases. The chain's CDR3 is CASSLRIGHEQYF. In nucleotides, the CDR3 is TGTGCCAGCAGCCTGCGTATAGGGCACGAGCAGTACTTC.

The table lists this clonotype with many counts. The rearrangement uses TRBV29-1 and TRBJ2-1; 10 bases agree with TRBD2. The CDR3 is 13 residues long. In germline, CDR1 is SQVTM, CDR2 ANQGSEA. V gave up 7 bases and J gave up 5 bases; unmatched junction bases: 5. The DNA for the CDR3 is TGCAGCGGGAGCGGGAGGGCCAACAATGAGCAGTTCTTC. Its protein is CSGSGRANNEQFF.

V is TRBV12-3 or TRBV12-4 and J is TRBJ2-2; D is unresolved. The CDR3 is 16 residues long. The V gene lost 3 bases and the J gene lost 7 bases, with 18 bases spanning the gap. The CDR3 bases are TGTGCCAGCAGTTTGGGTTGGGGTCTCCCCAACGGGGAGCTGTTTTTT. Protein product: CASSLGWGLPNGELFF.

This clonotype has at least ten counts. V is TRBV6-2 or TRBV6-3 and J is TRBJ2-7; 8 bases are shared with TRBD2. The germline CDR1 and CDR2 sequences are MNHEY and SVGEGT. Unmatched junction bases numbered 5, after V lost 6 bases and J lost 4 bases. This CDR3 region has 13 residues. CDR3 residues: CASSGRAEYEQYF. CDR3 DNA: TGTGCCAGCAGCGGGAGGGCCGAATACGAGCAGTACTTC.

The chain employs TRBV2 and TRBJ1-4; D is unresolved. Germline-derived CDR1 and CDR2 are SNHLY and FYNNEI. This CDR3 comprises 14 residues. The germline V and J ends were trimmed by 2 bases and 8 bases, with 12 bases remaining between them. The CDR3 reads CASSESRQGEKLFF. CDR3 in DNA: TGTGCCAGCAGTGAAAGTAGACAAGGGGAAAAACTGTTTTTT. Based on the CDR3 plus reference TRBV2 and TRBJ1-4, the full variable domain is EPEVTQTPSHQVTQMGQEVILRCVPISNHLYFYWYRQILGQKVEFLVSFYNNEISEKSEIFDDQFSVERPDGSNFTLKIRSTKLEDSAMYFCASSESRQGEKLFFGSGTQLSVL.